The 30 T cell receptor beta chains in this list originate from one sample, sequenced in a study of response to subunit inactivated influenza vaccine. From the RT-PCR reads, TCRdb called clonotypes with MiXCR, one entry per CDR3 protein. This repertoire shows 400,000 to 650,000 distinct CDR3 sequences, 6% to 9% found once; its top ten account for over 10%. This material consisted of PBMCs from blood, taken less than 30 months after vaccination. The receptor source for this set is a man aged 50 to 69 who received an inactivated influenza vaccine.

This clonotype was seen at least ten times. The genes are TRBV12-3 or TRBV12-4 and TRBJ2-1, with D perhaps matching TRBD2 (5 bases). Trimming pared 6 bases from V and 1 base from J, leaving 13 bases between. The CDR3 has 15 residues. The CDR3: CASRELLGSYNEQFF. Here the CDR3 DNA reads TGTGCCAGCAGGGAACTACTAGGGTCCTACAATGAGCAGTTCTTC.

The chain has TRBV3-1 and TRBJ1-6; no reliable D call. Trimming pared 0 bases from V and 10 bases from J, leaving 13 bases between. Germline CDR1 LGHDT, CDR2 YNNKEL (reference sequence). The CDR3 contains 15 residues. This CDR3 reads CASSQDAGSRSPLHF. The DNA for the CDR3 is TGTGCCAGCAGCCAAGACGCAGGATCTCGATCACCCCTCCACTTT. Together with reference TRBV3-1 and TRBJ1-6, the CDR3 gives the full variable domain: DTAVSQTPKYLVTQMGNDKSIKCEQNLGHDTMYWYKQDSKKFLKIMFSYNNKELIINETVPNRFSPKSPDKAHLNLHINSLELGDSAVYFCASSQDAGSRSPLHFGNGTRLTVT.

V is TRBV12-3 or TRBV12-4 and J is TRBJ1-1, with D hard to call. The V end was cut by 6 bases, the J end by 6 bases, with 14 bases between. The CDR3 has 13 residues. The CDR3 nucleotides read TGTGCCAGCAGGGGTACGGGATGGGCTGAAGCTTTCTTT. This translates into CASRGTGWAEAFF.

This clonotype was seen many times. This CDR3 is CASRKELAGPNEQFF. The CDR3 DNA follows: TGTGCCAGTAGAAAGGAACTAGCGGGGCCTAATGAGCAGTTCTTC. The gene calls are TRBV19 and TRBJ2-1, with TRBD2 matching over 10 bases. In germline, CDR1 is LNHDA, CDR2 SQIVND (reference sequence). The CDR3 spans 15 residues. V lost 6 bases and J lost 7; bases outside the gene matches: 9. The entire variable domain, with the rest obtained from reference TRBV19 and TRBJ2-1, is as follows: DGGITQSPKYLFRKEGQNVTLSCEQNLNHDAMYWYRQDPGQGLRLIYYSQIVNDFQKGDIAEGYSVSREKKESFPLTVTSAQKNPTAFYLCASRKELAGPNEQFFGPGTRLTVL.

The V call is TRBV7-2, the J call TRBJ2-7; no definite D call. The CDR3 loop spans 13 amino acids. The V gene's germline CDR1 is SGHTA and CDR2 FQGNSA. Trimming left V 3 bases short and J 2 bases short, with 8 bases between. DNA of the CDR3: TGTGCCAGCAGCTTTGCGGTCCCCTACGAGCAGTACTTC. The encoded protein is CASSFAVPYEQYF.

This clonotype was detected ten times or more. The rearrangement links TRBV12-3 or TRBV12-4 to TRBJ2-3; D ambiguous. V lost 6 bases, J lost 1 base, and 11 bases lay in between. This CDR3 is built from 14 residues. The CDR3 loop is CASRRSIGTDTQYF. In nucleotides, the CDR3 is TGTGCCAGCAGACGATCGATTGGCACAGATACGCAGTATTTT.

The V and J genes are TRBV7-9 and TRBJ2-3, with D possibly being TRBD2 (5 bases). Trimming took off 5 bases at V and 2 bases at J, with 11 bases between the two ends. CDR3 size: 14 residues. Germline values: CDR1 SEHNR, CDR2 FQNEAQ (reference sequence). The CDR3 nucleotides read TGTGCCAGCAGCCAAACGAGGGCCACAGATACGCAGTATTTT. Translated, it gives CASSQTRATDTQYF.

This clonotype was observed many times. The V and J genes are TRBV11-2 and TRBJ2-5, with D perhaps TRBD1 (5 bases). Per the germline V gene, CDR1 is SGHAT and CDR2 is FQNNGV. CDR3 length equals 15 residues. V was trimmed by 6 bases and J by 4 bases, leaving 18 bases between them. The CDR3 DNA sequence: TGTGCCAGCAGTCGCCCAGGGCCAGGAGCAGAGACCCAGTACTTC. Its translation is CASSRPGPGAETQYF.

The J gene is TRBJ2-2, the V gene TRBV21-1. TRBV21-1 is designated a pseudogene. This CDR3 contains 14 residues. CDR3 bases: TGTGCCAGCAGCAAAGGTTTTCAGTTAGGGGAGCTGTTTTTT. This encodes CASSKGFQLGELFF.

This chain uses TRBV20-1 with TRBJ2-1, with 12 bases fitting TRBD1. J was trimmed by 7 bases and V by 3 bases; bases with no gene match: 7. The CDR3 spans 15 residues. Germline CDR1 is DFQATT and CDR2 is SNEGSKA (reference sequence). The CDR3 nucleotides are TGCAGTGCTAGGGATGGGACAGGGGGCAGGAATGAGCAGTTCTTC. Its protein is CSARDGTGGRNEQFF.

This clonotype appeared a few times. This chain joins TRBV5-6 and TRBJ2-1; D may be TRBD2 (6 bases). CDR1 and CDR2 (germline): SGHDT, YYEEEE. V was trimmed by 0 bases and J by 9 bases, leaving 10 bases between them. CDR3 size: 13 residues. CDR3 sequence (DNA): TGTGCCAGCAGCTTGGTATCGCGGGGTGAGCAGTTCTTC. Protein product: CASSLVSRGEQFF.

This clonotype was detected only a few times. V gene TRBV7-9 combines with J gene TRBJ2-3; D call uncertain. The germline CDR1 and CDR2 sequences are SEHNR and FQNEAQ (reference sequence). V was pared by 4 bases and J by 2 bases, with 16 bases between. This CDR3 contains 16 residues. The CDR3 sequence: CASSSTAEPLTDTQYF. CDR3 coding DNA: TGTGCCAGCAGCTCCACGGCGGAGCCTCTCACAGATACGCAGTATTTT.

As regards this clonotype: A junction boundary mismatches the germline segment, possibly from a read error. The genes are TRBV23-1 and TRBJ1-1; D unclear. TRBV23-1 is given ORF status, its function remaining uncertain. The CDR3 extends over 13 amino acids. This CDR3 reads CVSWQPTPHEPFF. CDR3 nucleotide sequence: TGCGTCAGCTGGCAGCCGACGCCCCATGAGCCTTTCTTT.

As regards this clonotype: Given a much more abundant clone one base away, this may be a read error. The CDR3 DNA reads as TGTGCCAGCAGCGTAGGCCCGGTTTCGAACGCCGGGGAGCTGTTTTTT. Translated: CASSVGPVSNAGELFF. V usage is TRBV9 and J usage is TRBJ2-2; D remains unclear. This CDR3 contains 16 residues. Germline loops: CDR1 SGDLS, CDR2 YYNGEE.

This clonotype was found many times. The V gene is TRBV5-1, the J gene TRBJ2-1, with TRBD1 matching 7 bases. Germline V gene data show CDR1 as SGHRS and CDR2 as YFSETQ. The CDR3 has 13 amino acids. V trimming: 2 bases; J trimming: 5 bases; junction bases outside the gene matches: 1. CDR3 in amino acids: CASSLTGDNEQFF. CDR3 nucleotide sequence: TGCGCCAGCAGCTTAACAGGGGACAATGAGCAGTTCTTC.

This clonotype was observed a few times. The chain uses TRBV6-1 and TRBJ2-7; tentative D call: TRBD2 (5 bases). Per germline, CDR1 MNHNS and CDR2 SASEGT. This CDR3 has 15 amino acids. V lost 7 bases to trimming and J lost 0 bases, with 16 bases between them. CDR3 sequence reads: CASNPGGLSSYEQYF. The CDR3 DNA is TGTGCCAGCAACCCAGGAGGCCTTAGCTCCTACGAGCAGTACTTC.

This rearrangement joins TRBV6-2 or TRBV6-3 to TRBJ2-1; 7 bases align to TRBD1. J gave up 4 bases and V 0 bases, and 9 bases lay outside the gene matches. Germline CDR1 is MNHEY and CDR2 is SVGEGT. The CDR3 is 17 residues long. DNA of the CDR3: TGTGCCAGCAGTTACTCGCTGACAGGGAGTTTTTACAATGAGCAGTTCTTC. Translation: CASSYSLTGSFYNEQFF.

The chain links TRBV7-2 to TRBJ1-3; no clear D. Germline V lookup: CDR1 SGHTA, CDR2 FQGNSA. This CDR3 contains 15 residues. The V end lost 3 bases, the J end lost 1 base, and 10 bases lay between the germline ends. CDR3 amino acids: CASSFRRGSGNTIYF. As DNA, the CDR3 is TGTGCCAGCAGCTTTCGCCGAGGGTCTGGAAACACCATATATTTT.

Here the CDR3 DNA reads TGTGCCAGCAGCCCCCCCGGACAGGGGGCTGGCTACACCTTC. Its protein is CASSPPGQGAGYTF. The chain is built from TRBV7-6 and TRBJ1-2, with 11 bases fitting TRBD1. Germline-derived CDR1 and CDR2 are SGHVS and FNYEAQ. The CDR3 is 14 residues long. The junction had 6 bases not matched to a gene; V was cut back by 5 bases and J by 7 bases.

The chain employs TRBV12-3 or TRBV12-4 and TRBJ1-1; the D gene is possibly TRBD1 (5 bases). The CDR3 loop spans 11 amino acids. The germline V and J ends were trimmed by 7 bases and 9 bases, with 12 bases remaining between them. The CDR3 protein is CASKKGSQAFF. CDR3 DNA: TGTGCCAGCAAGAAGGGGTCTCAAGCTTTCTTT.

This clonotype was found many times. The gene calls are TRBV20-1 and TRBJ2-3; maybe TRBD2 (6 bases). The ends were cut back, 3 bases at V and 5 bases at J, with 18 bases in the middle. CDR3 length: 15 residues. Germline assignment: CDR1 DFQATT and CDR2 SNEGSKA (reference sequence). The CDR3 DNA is TGCAGTGCTAGGATGTCGGGAGATCATAGAGATACGCAGTATTTT. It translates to CSARMSGDHRDTQYF.

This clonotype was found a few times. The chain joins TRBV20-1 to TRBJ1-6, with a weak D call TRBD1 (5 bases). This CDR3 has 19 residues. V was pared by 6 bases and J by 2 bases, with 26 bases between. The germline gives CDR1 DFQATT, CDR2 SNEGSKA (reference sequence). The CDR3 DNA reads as TGCAGTGCAAGACCCGACAGCCGCTGGGAAGTCGCCTATAATTCACCCCTCCACTTT. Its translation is CSARPDSRWEVAYNSPLHF.

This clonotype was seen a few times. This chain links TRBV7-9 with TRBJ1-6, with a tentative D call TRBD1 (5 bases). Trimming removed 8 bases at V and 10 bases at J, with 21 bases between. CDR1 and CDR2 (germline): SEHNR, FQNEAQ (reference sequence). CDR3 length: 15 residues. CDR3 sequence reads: CASSRAAGTGSPLHF. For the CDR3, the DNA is TGTGCCAGCTCACGGGCTGCAGGGACGGGCTCACCCCTCCACTTT. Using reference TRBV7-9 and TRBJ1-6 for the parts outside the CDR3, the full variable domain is DTGVSQNPRHKITKRGQNVTFRCDPISEHNRLYWYRQTLGQGPEFLTYFQNEAQLEKSRLLSDRFSAERPKGSFSTLEIQRTEQGDSAMYLCASSRAAGTGSPLHFGNGTRLTVT.

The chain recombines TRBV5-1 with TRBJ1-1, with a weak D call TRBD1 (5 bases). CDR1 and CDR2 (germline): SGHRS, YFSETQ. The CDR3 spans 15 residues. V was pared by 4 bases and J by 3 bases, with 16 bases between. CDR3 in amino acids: CASSAPDSGHTEAFF. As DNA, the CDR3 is TGCGCCAGCAGCGCACCTGACAGTGGGCACACTGAAGCTTTCTTT.

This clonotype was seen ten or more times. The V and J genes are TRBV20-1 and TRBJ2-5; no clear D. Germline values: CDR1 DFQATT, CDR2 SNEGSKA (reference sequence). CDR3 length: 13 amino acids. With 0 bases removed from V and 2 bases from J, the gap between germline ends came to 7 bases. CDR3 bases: TGCAGTGCTAGAGATCGGTTACAAGAGACCCAGTACTTC. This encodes CSARDRLQETQYF.

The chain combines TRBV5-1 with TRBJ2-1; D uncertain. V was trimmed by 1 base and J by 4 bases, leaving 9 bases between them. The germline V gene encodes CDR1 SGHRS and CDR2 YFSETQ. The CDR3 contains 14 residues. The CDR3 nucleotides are TGCGCCAGCAGCTTGAGTGCGGATTACAATGAGCAGTTCTTC. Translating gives CASSLSADYNEQFF.

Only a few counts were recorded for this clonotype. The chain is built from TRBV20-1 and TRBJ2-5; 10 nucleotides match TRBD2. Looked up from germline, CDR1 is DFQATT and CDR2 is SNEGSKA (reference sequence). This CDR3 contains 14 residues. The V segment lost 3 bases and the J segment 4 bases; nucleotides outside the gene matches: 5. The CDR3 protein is CSARLAGAGETQYF. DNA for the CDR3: TGCAGTGCTAGGCTAGCGGGAGCGGGAGAGACCCAGTACTTC.

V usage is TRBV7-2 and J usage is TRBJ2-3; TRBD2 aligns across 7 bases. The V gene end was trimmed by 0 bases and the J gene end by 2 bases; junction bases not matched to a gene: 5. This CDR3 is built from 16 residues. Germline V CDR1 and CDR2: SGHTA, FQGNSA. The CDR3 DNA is TGTGCCAGCAGCTTAGCGGAGCGGGGATTCACAGATACGCAGTATTTT. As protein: CASSLAERGFTDTQYF.

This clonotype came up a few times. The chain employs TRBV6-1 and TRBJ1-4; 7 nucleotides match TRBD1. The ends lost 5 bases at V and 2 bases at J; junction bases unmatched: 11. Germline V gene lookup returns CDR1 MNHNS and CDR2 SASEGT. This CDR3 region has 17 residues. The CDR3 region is CASSTPRTGGTNEKLFF. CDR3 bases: TGTGCCAGCAGTACACCGCGGACAGGCGGTACTAATGAAAAACTGTTTTTT.

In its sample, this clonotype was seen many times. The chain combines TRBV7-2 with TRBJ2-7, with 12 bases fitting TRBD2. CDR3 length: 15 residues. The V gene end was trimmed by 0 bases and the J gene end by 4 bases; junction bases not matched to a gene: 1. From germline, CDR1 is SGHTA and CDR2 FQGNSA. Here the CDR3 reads CASSLALAGGYEQYF. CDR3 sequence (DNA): TGTGCCAGCAGCTTAGCGCTAGCGGGAGGGTACGAGCAGTACTTC.